The 10 T cell receptor beta chains presented below share a single source sample, sequenced in a study of blood T cell repertoires in COVID-19. Sequencing used immunoSEQ multiplex PCR; TCRdb keeps in-frame clones, though not all of them. The table shows some 29,000 clones, with around 89% occurring only once. Sequenced sample: peripheral blood. The origin of the receptors is a human donor in a cohort sampled during active COVID-19.

The chain links TRBV6-6 to TRBJ1-6; 10 nucleotides align to TRBD1. In germline, CDR1 is MNHNY, CDR2 SVGAGI (reference sequence). This CDR3 is 16 amino acids long. Unmatched junction bases numbered 6, after V lost 4 bases and J lost 6 bases. This chain's CDR3 is CASSSGQGEINSPLHF. DNA for the CDR3: TGTGCCAGCAGTTCAGGACAGGGGGAAATTAATTCACCCCTCCACTTT.

The chain couples TRBV2 to TRBJ2-3; TRBD2 matches 11 bases. Germline V lookup: CDR1 SNHLY, CDR2 FYNNEI. The ends lost 5 bases at V and 5 bases at J; junction bases unmatched: 9. The CDR3 loop spans 16 amino acids. CDR3 DNA sequence: TGTGCCAGCAGTAAACTTAGCGGGGGGGCTGGAGATACGCAGTATTTT. It codes for CASSKLSGGAGDTQYF.

CDR3 DNA sequence: TGTGCCAGCAGCCCCGCGGGCAAGCGGGGGCACAATGAGCAGTTCTTC. Translating it yields CASSPAGKRGHNEQFF. The genes are TRBV7-3 and TRBJ2-1; 8 bases are a match to TRBD2. With 5 bases clipped from V and 5 bases from J, the junction kept 11 bases outside the gene matches. The CDR3 is 16 residues long. Germline loops: CDR1 SGHTA, CDR2 FQGTGA.

This clone was seen only once. This rearrangement joins TRBV7-2 to TRBJ1-3; D unresolved. Germline CDR1 reads SGHTA; CDR2 reads FQGNSA. There are 13 residues in the CDR3. Trimming removed 1 base from V and 3 bases from J, with 4 bases in between. Here the CDR3 reads CASSLVSGNTIYF. The CDR3 DNA is TGTGCCAGCAGCTTAGTTAGTGGAAACACCATATATTTT.

CDR3 in DNA: TGTGCCAGCAGCCGACAGGATGACTACGAGCAGTACTTC. As protein: CASSRQDDYEQYF. The chain uses TRBV5-4 and TRBJ2-7; tentatively, D is TRBD1 (6 bases). Germline V gene data show CDR1 as SGHNT and CDR2 as YYREEE (reference sequence). The CDR3 length is 13 residues. V lost 4 bases to trimming and J lost 3 bases, with 11 bases between them.

This chain joins TRBV27 and TRBJ1-6; no clear D. This CDR3 is built from 14 residues. CDR1 MNHEY and CDR2 SMNVEV come from the germline V gene (reference sequence). Trimming took 3 bases from V and 6 from J, leaving 9 bases between them. The chain's CDR3 is CASSFLEPNSPLHF. The CDR3, as DNA: TGTGCCAGCAGTTTTTTAGAGCCTAATTCACCCCTCCACTTT.

The chain employs TRBV27 and TRBJ2-5, with 11 bases aligning to TRBD2. With 5 bases clipped from V and 5 bases from J, the junction kept 13 bases outside the gene matches. CDR1 and CDR2 from the germline V gene are MNHEY and SMNVEV (reference sequence). The CDR3 is 17 amino acids. DNA of the CDR3: TGTGCCAGCAGTCCGCGGGCTAGCGGGGGGCGGAGGGAGACCCAGTACTTC. It translates to CASSPRASGGRRETQYF.

The gene calls are TRBV21-1 and TRBJ1-6. TRBV21-1 is a pseudogene. This CDR3 has 15 residues. The CDR3 region is CARGPKVSGNSPLHF. The CDR3 DNA follows: TGTGCCAGGGGTCCGAAGGTCTCGGGGAATTCACCCCTCCACTTT.

The rearrangement links TRBV12-3 or TRBV12-4 to TRBJ1-5; D unresolved. The CDR3 has 12 amino acids. The germline V and J ends were trimmed by 3 bases and 7 bases, with 7 bases remaining between them. The DNA for the CDR3 is TGTGCCAGCAGTTTCCCCCAACAGCCCCAGCATTTT. This encodes CASSFPQQPQHF.

As DNA, the CDR3 is TGTGCCAGCAGCTCTGGACAGGGCAGCTCACCCCTCCACTTT. Its translation: CASSSGQGSSPLHF. The chain carries TRBV7-9 and TRBJ1-6; 8 nucleotides align to TRBD1. The V gene end was trimmed by 4 bases and the J gene end by 10 bases; junction bases not matched to a gene: 6. Germline values: CDR1 SEHNR, CDR2 FQNEAQ (reference sequence). The CDR3 runs to 14 residues.